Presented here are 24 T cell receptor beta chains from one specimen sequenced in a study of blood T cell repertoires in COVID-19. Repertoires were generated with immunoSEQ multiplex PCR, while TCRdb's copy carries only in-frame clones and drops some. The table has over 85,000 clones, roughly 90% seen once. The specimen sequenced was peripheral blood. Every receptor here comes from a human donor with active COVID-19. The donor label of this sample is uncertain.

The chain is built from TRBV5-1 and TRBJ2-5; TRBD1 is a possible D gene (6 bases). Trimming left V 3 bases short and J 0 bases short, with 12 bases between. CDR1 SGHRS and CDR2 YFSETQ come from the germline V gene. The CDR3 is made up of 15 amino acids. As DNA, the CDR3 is TGCGCCAGCAGCTCGACAGGAATTGACCAAGAGACCCAGTACTTC. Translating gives CASSSTGIDQETQYF. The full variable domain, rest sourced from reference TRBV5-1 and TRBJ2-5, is KAGVTQTPRYLIKTRGQQVTLSCSPISGHRSVSWYQQTPGQGLQFLFEYFSETQRNKGNFPGRFSGRQFSNSRSEMNVSTLELGDSALYLCASSSTGIDQETQYFGPGTRLLVL.

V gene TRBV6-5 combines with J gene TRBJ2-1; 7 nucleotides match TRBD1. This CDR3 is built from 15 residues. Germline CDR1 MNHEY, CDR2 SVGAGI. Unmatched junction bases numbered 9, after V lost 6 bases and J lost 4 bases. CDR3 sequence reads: CASRTDRAEYNEQFF. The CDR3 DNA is TGTGCCAGCAGGACAGACAGGGCTGAATACAATGAGCAGTTCTTC.

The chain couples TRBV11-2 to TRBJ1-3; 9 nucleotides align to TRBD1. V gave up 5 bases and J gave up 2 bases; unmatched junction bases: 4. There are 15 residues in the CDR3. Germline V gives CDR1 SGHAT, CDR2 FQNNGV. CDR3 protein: CASSPGTGTGNTIYF. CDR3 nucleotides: TGTGCCAGCAGCCCCGGGACAGGGACTGGAAACACCATATATTTT. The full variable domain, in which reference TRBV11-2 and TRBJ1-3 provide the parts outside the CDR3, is EAGVAQSPRYKIIEKRQSVAFWCNPISGHATLYWYQQILGQGPKLLIQFQNNGVVDDSQLPKDRFSAERLKGVDSTLKIQPAKLEDSAVYLCASSPGTGTGNTIYFGEGSWLTVV.

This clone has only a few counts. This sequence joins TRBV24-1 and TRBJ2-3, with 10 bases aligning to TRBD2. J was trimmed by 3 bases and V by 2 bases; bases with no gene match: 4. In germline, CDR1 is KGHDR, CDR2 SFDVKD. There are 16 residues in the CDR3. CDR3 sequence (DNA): TGTGCCACCAGTGATTCAAAGCGGGGGGGAACAGATACGCAGTATTTT. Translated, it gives CATSDSKRGGTDTQYF.

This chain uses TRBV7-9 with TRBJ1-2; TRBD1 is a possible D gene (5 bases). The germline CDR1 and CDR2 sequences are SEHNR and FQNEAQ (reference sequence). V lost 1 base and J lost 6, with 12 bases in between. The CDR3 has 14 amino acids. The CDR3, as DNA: TGTGCCAGCAGCTTAGATGGGGCGATACATGGCTACACCTTC. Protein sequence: CASSLDGAIHGYTF.

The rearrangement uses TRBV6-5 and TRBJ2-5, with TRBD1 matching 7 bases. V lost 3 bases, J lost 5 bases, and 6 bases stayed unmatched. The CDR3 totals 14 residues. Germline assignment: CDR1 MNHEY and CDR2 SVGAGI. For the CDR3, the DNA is TGTGCCAGCAGTTATAGGGGGCCGGGGGAGACCCAGTACTTC. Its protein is CASSYRGPGETQYF.

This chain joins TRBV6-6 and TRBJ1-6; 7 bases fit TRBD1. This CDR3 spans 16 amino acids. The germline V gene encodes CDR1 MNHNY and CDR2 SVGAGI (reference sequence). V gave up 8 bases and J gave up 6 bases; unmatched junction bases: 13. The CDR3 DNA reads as TGTGCCAGCCACGAGACAGGGATTAAGGGTAATTCACCCCTCCACTTT. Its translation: CASHETGIKGNSPLHF.

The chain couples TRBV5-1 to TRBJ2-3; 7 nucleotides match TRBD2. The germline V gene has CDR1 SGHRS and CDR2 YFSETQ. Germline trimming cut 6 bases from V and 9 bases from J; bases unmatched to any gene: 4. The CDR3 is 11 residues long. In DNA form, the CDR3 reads TGCGCCAGCAAGCTAGCGGAAACGCAGTATTTT. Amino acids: CASKLAETQYF.

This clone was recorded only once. The CDR3 region is CATKEGAHNTGELFF. CDR3 bases: TGTGCCACCAAGGAGGGAGCGCATAACACCGGGGAGCTGTTTTTT. The chain uses TRBV6-5 and TRBJ2-2, with TRBD2 as a possible D gene (6 bases). Trimming took 10 bases from V and 2 from J, leaving 17 bases between them. Germline V lookup: CDR1 MNHEY, CDR2 SVGAGI. The CDR3 length is 15 residues.

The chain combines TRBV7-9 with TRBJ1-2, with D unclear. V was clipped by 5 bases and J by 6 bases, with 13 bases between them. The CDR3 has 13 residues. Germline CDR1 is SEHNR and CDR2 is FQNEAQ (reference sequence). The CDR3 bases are TGTGCCAGCAGCGTGGCGGGAGGTGATGGCTACACCTTC. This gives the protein CASSVAGGDGYTF.

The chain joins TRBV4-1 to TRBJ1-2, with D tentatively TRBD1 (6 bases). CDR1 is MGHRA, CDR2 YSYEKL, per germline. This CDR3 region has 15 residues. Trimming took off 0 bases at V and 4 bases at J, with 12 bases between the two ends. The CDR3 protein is CASSQDQGTGYGYTF. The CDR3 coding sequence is TGCGCCAGCAGCCAAGATCAGGGGACGGGCTATGGCTACACCTTC.

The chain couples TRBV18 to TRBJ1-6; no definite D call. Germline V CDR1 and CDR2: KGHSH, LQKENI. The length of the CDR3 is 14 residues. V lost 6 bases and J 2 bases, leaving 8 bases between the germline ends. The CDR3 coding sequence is TGTGCCAGCTCCCCCGAGCCCTATAATTCACCCCTCCACTTT. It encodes CASSPEPYNSPLHF.

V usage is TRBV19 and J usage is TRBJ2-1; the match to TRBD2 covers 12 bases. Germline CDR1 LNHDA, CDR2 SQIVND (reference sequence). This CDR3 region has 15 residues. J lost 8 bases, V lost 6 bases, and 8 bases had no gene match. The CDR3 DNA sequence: TGTGCCAGTAGGACGGCTAGCGGGGGGGCCGATGAGCAGTTCTTC. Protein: CASRTASGGADEQFF.

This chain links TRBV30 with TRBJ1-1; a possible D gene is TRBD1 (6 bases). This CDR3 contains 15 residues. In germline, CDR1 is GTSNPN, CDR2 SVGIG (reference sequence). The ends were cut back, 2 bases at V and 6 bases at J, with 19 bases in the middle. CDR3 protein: CAWSMLQGTEPEAFF. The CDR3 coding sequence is TGTGCCTGGAGTATGCTACAGGGTACAGAGCCTGAAGCTTTCTTT.

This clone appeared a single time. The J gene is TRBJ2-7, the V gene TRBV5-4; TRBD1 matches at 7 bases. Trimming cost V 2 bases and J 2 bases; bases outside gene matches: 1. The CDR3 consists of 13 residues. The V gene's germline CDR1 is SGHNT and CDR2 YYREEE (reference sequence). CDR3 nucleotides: TGTGCCAGCAGCTTCGGGACAGCCTACGAGCAGTACTTC. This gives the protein CASSFGTAYEQYF.

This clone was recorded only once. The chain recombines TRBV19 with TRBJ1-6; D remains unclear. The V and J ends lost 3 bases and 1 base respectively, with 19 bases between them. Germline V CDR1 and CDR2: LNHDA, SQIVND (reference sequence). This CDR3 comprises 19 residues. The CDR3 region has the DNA TGTGCCAGTAGTATGCCAACTCCCCGGAGAGGATCCTATAATTCACCCCTCCACTTT. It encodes CASSMPTPRRGSYNSPLHF. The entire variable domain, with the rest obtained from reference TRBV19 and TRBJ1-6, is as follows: DGGITQSPKYLFRKEGQNVTLSCEQNLNHDAMYWYRQDPGQGLRLIYYSQIVNDFQKGDIAEGYSVSREKKESFPLTVTSAQKNPTAFYLCASSMPTPRRGSYNSPLHFGNGTRLTVT.

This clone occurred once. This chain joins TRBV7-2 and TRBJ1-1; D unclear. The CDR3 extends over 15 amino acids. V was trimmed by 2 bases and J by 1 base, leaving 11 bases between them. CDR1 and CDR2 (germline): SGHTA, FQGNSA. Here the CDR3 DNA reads TGTGCCAGCAGCTTATCTTCTGTCTCGAACACTGAAGCTTTCTTT. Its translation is CASSLSSVSNTEAFF.

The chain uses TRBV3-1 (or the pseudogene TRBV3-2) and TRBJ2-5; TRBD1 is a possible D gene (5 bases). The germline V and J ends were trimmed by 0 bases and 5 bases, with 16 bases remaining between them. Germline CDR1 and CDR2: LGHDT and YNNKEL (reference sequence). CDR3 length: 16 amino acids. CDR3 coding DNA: TGTGCCAGCAGCCAAGATTTACAGGACGGAGAGGAGACCCAGTACTTC. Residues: CASSQDLQDGEETQYF.

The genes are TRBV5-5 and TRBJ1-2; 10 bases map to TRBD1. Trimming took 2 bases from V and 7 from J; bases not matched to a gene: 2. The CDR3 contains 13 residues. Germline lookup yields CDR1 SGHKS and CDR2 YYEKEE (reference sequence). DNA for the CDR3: TGTGCCAGCAGCTTTGGACAGGGGGGTGGCTACACCTTC. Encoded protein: CASSFGQGGGYTF.

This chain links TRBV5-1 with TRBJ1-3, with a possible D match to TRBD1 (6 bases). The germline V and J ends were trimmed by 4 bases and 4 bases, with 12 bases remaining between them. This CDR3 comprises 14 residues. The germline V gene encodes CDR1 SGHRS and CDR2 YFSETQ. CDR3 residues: CASSASGVGNTIYF. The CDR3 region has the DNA TGCGCCAGCAGCGCCTCAGGGGTGGGAAACACCATATATTTT. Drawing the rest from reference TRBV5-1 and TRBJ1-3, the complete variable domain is KAGVTQTPRYLIKTRGQQVTLSCSPISGHRSVSWYQQTPGQGLQFLFEYFSETQRNKGNFPGRFSGRQFSNSRSEMNVSTLELGDSALYLCASSASGVGNTIYFGEGSWLTVV.

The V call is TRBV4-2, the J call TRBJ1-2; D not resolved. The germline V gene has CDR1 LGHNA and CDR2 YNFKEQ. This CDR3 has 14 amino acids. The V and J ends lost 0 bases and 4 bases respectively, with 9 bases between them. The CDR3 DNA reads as TGTGCCAGCAGCCAAGACGGGATCGCCTATGGCTACACCTTC. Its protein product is CASSQDGIAYGYTF.

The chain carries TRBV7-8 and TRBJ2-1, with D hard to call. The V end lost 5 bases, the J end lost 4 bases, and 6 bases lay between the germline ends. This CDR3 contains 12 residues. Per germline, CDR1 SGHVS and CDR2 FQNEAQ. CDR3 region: CASSVTYNEQFF. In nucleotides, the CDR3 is TGTGCCAGCAGCGTGACTTACAATGAGCAGTTCTTC.

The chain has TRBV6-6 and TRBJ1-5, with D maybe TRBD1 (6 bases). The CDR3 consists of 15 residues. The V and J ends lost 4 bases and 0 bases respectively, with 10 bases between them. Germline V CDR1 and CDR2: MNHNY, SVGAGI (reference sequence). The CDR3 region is CASSFTGSSNQPQHF. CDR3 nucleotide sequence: TGTGCCAGCAGTTTTACAGGGAGTAGCAATCAGCCCCAGCATTTT.

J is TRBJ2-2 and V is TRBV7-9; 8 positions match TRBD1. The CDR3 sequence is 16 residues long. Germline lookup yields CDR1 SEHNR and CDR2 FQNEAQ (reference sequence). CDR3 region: CAENPGDRINTGELFF. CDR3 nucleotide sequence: TGTGCAGAAAATCCAGGGGACAGGATAAACACCGGGGAGCTGTTTTTT.